This T cell receptor (beta chain) was sequenced in a study of cytomegalovirus exposure and HLA in healthy donors. Amplification used 60 Vbeta primers and 13 Jbeta primers. Clones were sequenced by immunoSEQ multiplex PCR, and TCRdb holds only the in-frame ones, with some missing. This table holds more than 85,000 clones, roughly 82% found once. The CDR3 contains 15 residues. The J segment lost 9 bases and the V segment lost 2 bases, leaving 7 bases of the junction unmatched. Germline assignment: CDR1 MDHEN and CDR2 SYDVKM. This chain links TRBV28 with TRBJ2-3; 11 bases align to TRBD2. The TCR was taken from a woman aged 18-35 years in good health and CMV-seronegative. Sequencing was done on a sample of PBMCs. CDR3 sequence: CASSLLAGGRRTQYF. The CDR3 nucleotides are TGTGCCAGCAGTTTACTAGCGGGGGGCAGAAGGACGCAGTATTTT.